One and the same sample provided the 21 T cell receptor beta chains below, sequenced in a study of cytomegalovirus exposure and HLA in healthy donors. The PCR ran on 60 Vbeta and 13 Jbeta primers. Profiling relied on immunoSEQ multiplex PCR, and the TCRdb table lists in-frame clones only, not all of them. The sample yields a few hundred thousand clones, 77% seen once. Sequences were obtained from PBMCs. The receptors here all came from a woman aged 55-70 years in good health and CMV-seropositive.

The rearrangement uses TRBV6-5 and TRBJ2-1; no firm D call. V lost 6 bases to trimming and J lost 3 bases, with 12 bases between them. The CDR3 spans 14 residues. The germline V gene encodes CDR1 MNHEY and CDR2 SVGAGI. CDR3 coding DNA: TGTGCCAGCAGGGAACAGACACTCTACAATGAGCAGTTCTTC. As protein: CASREQTLYNEQFF.

The chain combines TRBV6-1 with TRBJ1-1; 7 bases agree with TRBD1. The J segment lost 4 bases and the V segment lost 6 bases, leaving 8 bases of the junction unmatched. The CDR3 is 14 amino acids. The germline V gene has CDR1 MNHNS and CDR2 SASEGT. The CDR3 spells CASRVDRVGTEAFF. The CDR3 bases are TGTGCCAGCAGGGTTGACAGGGTCGGCACTGAAGCTTTCTTT.

The genes are TRBV7-2 and TRBJ2-2; a weak D match, TRBD2 (6 bases). The germline V gene has CDR1 SGHTA and CDR2 FQGNSA. The CDR3 has 17 residues. The V gene lost 5 bases and the J gene lost 6 bases, with 22 bases spanning the gap. The CDR3 is CASSPVGGSYSPGELFF. CDR3 in DNA: TGTGCCAGCAGCCCCGTGGGGGGTAGTTATTCTCCCGGGGAGCTGTTTTTT.

This chain joins TRBV7-7 and TRBJ2-2, with a weak D call TRBD2 (6 bases). CDR1 and CDR2 (germline): SSHAT, FNYEAQ (reference sequence). V lost 2 bases, J lost 6 bases, and 16 bases lay in between. The CDR3 sequence is 16 residues long. The CDR3 region is CASSLRAGGLAGELFF. The CDR3 bases are TGTGCCAGCAGCTTACGAGCAGGAGGGCTGGCCGGGGAGCTGTTTTTT.

This clone was recorded only once. V usage is TRBV5-6 and J usage is TRBJ1-5; 9 bases match TRBD1. Germline V gene data show CDR1 as SGHDT and CDR2 as YYEEEE. The CDR3 length is 18 residues. V lost 2 bases and J lost 1; bases outside the gene matches: 10. CDR3 nucleotides: TGTGCCAGCAGCTTATTTGGGACAGGGACCTTAAGCAATCAGCCCCAGCATTTT. It encodes CASSLFGTGTLSNQPQHF.

The sample holds a few counts of this clone. This chain connects TRBV28 to TRBJ2-7, with a weak D call TRBD1 (6 bases). The CDR3 is 12 residues long. In germline, CDR1 is MDHEN, CDR2 SYDVKM. V lost 6 bases and J lost 3, with 9 bases in between. The CDR3 is CASSYRDYEQYF. As DNA, the CDR3 is TGTGCCAGCAGCTACAGGGACTACGAGCAGTACTTC.

The rearrangement links TRBV30 to TRBJ2-3, with D perhaps TRBD2 (5 bases). The CDR3 consists of 11 residues. CDR1 is GTSNPN and CDR2 is SVGIG in the germline V gene (reference sequence). The V end lost 1 base, the J end lost 7 bases, and 6 bases lay between the germline ends. The CDR3 loop is CAWSAGNTQYF. The CDR3 coding sequence is TGTGCCTGGAGTGCGGGGAATACGCAGTATTTT.

V is TRBV30 and J is TRBJ1-2, with D possibly TRBD1 on 6 matching bases. The V end lost 4 bases, the J end lost 8 bases, and 17 bases lay between the germline ends. Germline CDR1 is GTSNPN and CDR2 is SVGIG (reference sequence). The CDR3 has 13 residues. The CDR3 region is CAWKLAGAAGYTF. Here the CDR3 DNA reads TGTGCCTGGAAACTCGCGGGGGCGGCGGGCTACACCTTC. Based on the CDR3 plus reference TRBV30 and TRBJ1-2, the full variable domain is SQTIHQWPATLVQPVGSPLSLECTVEGTSNPNLYWYRQAAGRGLQLLFYSVGIGQISSEVPQNLSASRPQDRQFILSSKKLLLSDSGFYLCAWKLAGAAGYTFGSGTRLTVV.

This chain links TRBV19 with TRBJ1-3; D not certain. V dropped 4 bases and J dropped 5 bases, with 12 bases sitting between them. There are 14 residues in the CDR3. Germline V CDR1 and CDR2: LNHDA, SQIVND (reference sequence). CDR3 nucleotide sequence: TGTGCCAGTAGTAGCCAGCCCGGGAGAAACACCATATATTTT. As protein: CASSSQPGRNTIYF.

J is TRBJ2-3 and V is TRBV2, with D perhaps matching TRBD2 (5 bases). Germline values: CDR1 SNHLY, CDR2 FYNNEI. The CDR3 loop spans 15 amino acids. Deletions cut 3 bases from V and 0 bases from J, with 10 bases between. The CDR3 region has the DNA TGTGCCAGCAGTGAGGCGCGGACTAGCACAGATACGCAGTATTTT. Translated, it gives CASSEARTSTDTQYF.

The CDR3 sequence: CASATGMRGNTEAFF. CDR3 DNA: TGTGCCAGCGCCACAGGGATGAGGGGGAACACTGAAGCTTTCTTT. The chain carries TRBV6-5 and TRBJ1-1, with a possible D match to TRBD1 (6 bases). The germline V gene encodes CDR1 MNHEY and CDR2 SVGAGI. V lost 8 bases to trimming and J lost 1 base, with 17 bases between them. CDR3 size: 15 residues.

The rearrangement uses TRBV5-6 and TRBJ1-5; possibly TRBD1 for D (6 bases). The V end was cut by 4 bases, the J end by 2 bases, with 13 bases between. Per germline, CDR1 SGHDT and CDR2 YYEEEE. This CDR3 contains 15 residues. CDR3 nucleotides: TGTGCCAGCAGCGCAGGGGATTTCGGCAATCAGCCCCAGCATTTT. Translation: CASSAGDFGNQPQHF.

This clone was found once. One junction end does not reproduce the germline sequence, and a read error may be involved. CDR3 DNA sequence: TGCAGCGTATCGCAGGGTAACTACTACGAGCAATACTTC. Translated, it gives CSVSQGNYYEQYF. This sequence joins TRBV29-1 and TRBJ2-7, with D perhaps TRBD1 (5 bases). Germline V gene sequence: CDR1 SQVTM, CDR2 ANQGSEA. The CDR3 sequence is 13 residues long.

The chain joins TRBV9 to TRBJ1-2; a weak D match, TRBD1 (6 bases). CDR3 length equals 15 residues. Looked up from germline, CDR1 is SGDLS and CDR2 is YYNGEE. V was pared by 4 bases and J by 4 bases, with 17 bases between. The CDR3 here is CASSRNRALGYGYTF. The CDR3 bases are TGTGCCAGCAGCCGAAACAGGGCCCTGGGCTATGGCTACACCTTC.

This clone was observed a handful of times. The chain joins TRBV19 to TRBJ1-5; a possible D gene is TRBD1 (5 bases). V shed 5 bases and J shed 0 bases, with 11 bases lying between them. There are 15 residues in the CDR3. Germline values: CDR1 LNHDA, CDR2 SQIVND (reference sequence). CDR3 loop: CASSRGRGSNQPQHF. CDR3 DNA sequence: TGTGCCAGTAGTCGGGGGAGGGGTAGCAATCAGCCCCAGCATTTT.

V is TRBV5-1 and J is TRBJ2-2; 9 bases line up with TRBD1. CDR1 SGHRS and CDR2 YFSETQ come from the germline V gene. V dropped 2 bases and J dropped 5; count of bases not matched to a gene: 7. The CDR3 is 16 residues long. CDR3 protein: CASSFTGGAETGELFF. The CDR3 DNA sequence: TGCGCCAGCAGCTTCACAGGGGGCGCGGAGACCGGGGAGCTGTTTTTT.

V is TRBV13 and J is TRBJ2-3; D may be TRBD1 (5 bases). Germline lookup yields CDR1 PRHDT and CDR2 FYEKMQ (reference sequence). The CDR3 is made up of 16 amino acids. V was cut by 3 bases and J by 1 base, with 14 bases left in between. CDR3 protein: CASSFRAGVGTDTQYF. DNA for the CDR3: TGTGCCAGCAGCTTCAGGGCAGGAGTGGGCACAGATACGCAGTATTTT.

In this sample, this clone turned up a few times. The CDR3: CAGSTGIQETQYF. In DNA form, the CDR3 reads TGTGCCGGATCGACAGGGATCCAAGAGACCCAGTACTTC. The chain carries TRBV2 and TRBJ2-5; TRBD1 matches at 7 bases. The length of the CDR3 is 13 residues. Germline CDR1 is SNHLY and CDR2 is FYNNEI. J was trimmed by 1 base and V by 11 bases; bases with no gene match: 7.

The chain combines TRBV6-6 with TRBJ2-7; 7 nucleotides match TRBD1. Trimming took 6 bases from V and 5 from J; bases not matched to a gene: 4. Germline V gene sequence: CDR1 MNHNY, CDR2 SVGAGI (reference sequence). There are 12 residues in the CDR3. CDR3 amino acids: CASRGQYDEQYF. The DNA of the CDR3 is TGTGCCAGCAGGGGACAGTACGACGAGCAGTACTTC.

V and J are TRBV5-1 and TRBJ2-5; 9 bases are shared with TRBD1. Losses at the gene ends were 1 base for V and 4 bases for J; bases not matched to a gene: 2. CDR1 and CDR2 (germline): SGHRS, YFSETQ. The length of the CDR3 is 14 residues. CDR3 nucleotides: TGCGCCAGCAGCTTGACAGGGGGCAGAGAGACCCAGTACTTC. Protein: CASSLTGGRETQYF.

This clone has just one count. This rearrangement joins TRBV15 to TRBJ2-1; TRBD1 aligns across 12 bases. The V and J ends lost 1 base and 6 bases, in that order; junction bases with no gene match: 1. Germline V CDR1 and CDR2: LNHNV, YYDKDF (reference sequence). CDR3 length: 15 amino acids. Here the CDR3 DNA reads TGTGCCACCAGCAGAGGGGGACAGGGGGCCAATGAGCAGTTCTTC. This codes for CATSRGGQGANEQFF.